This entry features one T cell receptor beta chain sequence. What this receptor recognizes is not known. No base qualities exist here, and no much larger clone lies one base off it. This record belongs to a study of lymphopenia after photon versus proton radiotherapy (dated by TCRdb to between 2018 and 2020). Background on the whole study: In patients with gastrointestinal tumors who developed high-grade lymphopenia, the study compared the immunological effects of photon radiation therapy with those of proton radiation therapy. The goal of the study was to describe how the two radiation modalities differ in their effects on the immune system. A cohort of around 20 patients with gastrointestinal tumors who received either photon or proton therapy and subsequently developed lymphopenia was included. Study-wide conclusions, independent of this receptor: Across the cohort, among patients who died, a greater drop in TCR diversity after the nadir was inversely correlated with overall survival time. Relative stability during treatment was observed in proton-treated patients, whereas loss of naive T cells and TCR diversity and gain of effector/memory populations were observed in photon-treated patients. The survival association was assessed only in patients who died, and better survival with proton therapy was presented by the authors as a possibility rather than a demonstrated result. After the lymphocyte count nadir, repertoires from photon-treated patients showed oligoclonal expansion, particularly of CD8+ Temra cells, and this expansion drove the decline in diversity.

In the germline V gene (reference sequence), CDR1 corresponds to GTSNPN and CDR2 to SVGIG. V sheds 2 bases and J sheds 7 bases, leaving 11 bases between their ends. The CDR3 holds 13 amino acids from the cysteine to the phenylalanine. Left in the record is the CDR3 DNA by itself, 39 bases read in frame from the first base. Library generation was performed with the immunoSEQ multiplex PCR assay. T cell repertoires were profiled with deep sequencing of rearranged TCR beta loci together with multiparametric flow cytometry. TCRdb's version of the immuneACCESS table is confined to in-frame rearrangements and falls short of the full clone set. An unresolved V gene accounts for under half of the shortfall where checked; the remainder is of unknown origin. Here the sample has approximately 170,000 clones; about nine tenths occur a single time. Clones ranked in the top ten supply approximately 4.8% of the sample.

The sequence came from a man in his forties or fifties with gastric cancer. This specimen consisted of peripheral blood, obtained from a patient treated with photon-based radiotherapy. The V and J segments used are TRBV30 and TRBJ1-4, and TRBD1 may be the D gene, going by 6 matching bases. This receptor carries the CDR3 CAWSPRGGEKLFF. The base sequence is TGTGCCTGGAGTCCCAGGGGAGGTGAAAAACTGTTTTTT.